The T cell receptor (beta chain) under discussion was sequenced for a study of T cells after yellow fever vaccination. Overall study context: Libraries from low-cell-number fractions were prepared with the SMART-Seq v4 Ultra Low Input RNA kit.

V was cut by 5 bases and J by 9 bases, with 16 bases left in between. The CDR3 contains 13 residues. The authors made TCR cDNA by 5'RACE template switching, adding a universal primer site and UMIs. TCRdb fed the 5' RACE reads into MiXCR, producing one record per CDR3 protein. This sample carries about 340,000 distinct CDR3 sequences, about 4% of them seen once, and the ten largest clones take 20% to 25%. Study-level findings and limits: The secondary response showed a weaker magnitude and a faster peak, day 5 versus 15. The study re-detected most primary-vaccination clones after the booster (roughly 95% CD4, around 90% CD8).

As regards this clonotype: What it binds is not known.

The material was PBMCs, obtained 5 days after the yellow fever booster vaccination. This TCR was sampled from a young man who received the YFV17D yellow fever vaccine. The chain couples TRBV12-3 or TRBV12-4 to TRBJ1-2; D is perhaps TRBD1 (5 bases). The CDR3 DNA sequence: TGTGCCAGCAGTCCCGGGACCCCTGGGAGCTACACCTTC. It yields the protein CASSPGTPGSYTF.